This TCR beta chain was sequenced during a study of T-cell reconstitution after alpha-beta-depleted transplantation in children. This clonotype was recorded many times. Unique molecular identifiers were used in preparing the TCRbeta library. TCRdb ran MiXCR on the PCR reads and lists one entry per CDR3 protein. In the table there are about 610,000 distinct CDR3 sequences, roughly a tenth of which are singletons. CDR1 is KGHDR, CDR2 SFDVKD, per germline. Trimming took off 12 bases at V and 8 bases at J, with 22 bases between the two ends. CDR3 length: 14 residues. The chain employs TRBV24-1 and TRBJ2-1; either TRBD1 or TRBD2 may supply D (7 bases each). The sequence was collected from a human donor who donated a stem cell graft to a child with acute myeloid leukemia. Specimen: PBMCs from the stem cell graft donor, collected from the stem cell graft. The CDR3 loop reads CAVAGGGYPDEQFF. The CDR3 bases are TGTGCCGTAGCAGGGGGGGGCTACCCGGATGAGCAGTTCTTC.